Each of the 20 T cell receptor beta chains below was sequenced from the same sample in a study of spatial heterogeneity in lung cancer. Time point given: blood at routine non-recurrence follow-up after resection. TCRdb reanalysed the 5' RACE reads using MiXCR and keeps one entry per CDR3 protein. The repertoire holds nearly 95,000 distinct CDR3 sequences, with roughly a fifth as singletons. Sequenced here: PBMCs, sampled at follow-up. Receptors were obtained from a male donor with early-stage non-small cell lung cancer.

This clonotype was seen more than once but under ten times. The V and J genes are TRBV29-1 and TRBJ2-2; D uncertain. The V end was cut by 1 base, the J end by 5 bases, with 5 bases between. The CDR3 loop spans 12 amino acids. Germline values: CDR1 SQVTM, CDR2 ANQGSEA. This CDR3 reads CSVEGGTGELFF. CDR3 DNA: TGCAGCGTTGAAGGGGGTACCGGGGAGCTGTTTTTT.

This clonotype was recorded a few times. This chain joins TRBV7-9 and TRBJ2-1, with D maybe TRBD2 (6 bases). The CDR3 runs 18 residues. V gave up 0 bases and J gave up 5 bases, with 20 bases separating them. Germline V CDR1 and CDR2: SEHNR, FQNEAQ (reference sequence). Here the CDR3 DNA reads TGTGCCAGCAGCTTAGCTATAAGCGGAGGAGGGTCCGACAATGAGCAGTTCTTC. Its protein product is CASSLAISGGGSDNEQFF.

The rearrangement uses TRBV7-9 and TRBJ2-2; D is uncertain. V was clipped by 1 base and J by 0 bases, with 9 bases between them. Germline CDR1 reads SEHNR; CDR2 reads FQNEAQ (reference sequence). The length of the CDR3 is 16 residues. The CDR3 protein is CASSLVKSSNTGELFF. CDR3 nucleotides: TGTGCCAGCAGCTTAGTAAAGAGCTCGAACACCGGGGAGCTGTTTTTT.

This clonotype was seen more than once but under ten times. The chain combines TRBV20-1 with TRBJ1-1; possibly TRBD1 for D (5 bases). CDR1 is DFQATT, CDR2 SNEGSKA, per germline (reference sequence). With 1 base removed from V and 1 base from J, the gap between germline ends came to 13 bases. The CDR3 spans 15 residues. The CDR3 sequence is CSARVQGARNTEAFF. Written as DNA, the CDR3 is TGCAGTGCTAGAGTGCAAGGGGCGAGGAACACTGAAGCTTTCTTT.

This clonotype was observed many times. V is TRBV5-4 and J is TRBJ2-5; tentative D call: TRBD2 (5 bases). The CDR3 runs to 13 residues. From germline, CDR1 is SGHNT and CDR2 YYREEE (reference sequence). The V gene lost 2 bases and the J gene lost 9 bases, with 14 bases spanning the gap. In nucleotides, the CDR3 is TGTGCCAGCAGCTTTTTGCCGCAGGAGGCCCAGTACTTC. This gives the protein CASSFLPQEAQYF.

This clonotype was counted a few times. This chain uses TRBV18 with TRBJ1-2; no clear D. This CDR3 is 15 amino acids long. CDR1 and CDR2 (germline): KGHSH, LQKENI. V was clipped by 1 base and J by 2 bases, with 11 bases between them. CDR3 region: CASSPQGLENYGYTF. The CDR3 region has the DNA TGTGCCAGCTCACCACAGGGTTTGGAGAACTATGGCTACACCTTC.

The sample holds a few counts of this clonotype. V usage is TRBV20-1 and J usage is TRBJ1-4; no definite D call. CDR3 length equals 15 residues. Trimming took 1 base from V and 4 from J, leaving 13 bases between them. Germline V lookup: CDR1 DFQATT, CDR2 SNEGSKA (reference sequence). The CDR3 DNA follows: TGCAGTGCTAGAGGGGAGAGAGGAAATAATGAAAAACTGTTTTTT. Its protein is CSARGERGNNEKLFF.

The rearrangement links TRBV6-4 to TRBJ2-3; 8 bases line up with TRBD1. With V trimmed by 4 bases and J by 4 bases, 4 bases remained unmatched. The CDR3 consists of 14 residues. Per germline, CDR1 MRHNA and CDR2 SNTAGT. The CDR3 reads CASSAAGGADTQYF. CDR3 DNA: TGTGCCAGCAGTGCGGCAGGGGGCGCAGATACGCAGTATTTT.

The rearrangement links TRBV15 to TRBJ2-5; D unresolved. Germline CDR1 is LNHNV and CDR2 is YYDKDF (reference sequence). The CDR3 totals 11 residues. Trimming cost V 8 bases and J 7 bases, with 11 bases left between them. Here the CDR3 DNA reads TGTGCCACCGGCCGAGACGGGACCCAGTACTTC. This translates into CATGRDGTQYF.

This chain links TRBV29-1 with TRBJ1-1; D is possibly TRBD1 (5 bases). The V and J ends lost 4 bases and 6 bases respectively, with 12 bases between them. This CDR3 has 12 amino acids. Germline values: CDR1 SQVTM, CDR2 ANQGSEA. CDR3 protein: CSVGTILAEAFF. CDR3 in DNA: TGCAGCGTTGGGACAATCTTAGCTGAAGCTTTCTTT.

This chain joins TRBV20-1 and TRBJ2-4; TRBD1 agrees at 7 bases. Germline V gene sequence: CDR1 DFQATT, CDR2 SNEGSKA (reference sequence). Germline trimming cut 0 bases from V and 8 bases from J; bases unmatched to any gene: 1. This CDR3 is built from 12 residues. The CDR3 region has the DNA TGCAGTGCTAGAGAAGGGGGCGACATTCAGTACTTC. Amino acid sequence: CSAREGGDIQYF.

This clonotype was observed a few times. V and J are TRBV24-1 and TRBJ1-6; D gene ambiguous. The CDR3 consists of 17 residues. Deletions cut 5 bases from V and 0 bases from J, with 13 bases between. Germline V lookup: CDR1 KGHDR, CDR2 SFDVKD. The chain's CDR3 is CATSGLPVSSYNSPLHF. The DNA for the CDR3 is TGTGCCACCAGTGGTCTACCAGTCAGCTCCTATAATTCACCCCTCCACTTT.

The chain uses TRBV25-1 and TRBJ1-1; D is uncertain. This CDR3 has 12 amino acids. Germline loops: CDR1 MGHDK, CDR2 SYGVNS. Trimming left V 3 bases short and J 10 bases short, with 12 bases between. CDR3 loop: CASSDQTKRAFF. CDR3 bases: TGTGCCAGCAGTGACCAAACTAAGAGAGCTTTCTTT.

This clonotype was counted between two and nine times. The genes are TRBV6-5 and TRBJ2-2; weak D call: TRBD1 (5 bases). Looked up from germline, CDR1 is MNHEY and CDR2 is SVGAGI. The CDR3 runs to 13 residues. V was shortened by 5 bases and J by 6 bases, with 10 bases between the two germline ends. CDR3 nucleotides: TGTGCCAGCAGTCCCAGGGAAGCCGGGGAGCTGTTTTTT. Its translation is CASSPREAGELFF.

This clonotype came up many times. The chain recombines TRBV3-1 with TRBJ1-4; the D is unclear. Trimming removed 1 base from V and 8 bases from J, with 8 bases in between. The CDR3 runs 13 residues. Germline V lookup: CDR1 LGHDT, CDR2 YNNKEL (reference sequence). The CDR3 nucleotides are TGTGCCAGCAGCCAAGCGGTGAGGGAAAAACTGTTTTTT. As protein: CASSQAVREKLFF.

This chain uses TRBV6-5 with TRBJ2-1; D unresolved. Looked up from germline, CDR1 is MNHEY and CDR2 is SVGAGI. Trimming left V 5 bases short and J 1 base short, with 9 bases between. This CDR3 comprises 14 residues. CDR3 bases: TGTGCCAGCAGTCCCGGAGTGTCCTACAATGAGCAGTTCTTC. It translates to CASSPGVSYNEQFF.

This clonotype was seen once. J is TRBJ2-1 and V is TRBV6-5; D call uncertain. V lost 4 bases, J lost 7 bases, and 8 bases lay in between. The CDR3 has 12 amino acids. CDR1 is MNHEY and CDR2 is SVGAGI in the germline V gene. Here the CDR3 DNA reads TGTGCCAGCAGTTCCTATGGGAATGAGCAGTTCTTC. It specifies CASSSYGNEQFF.

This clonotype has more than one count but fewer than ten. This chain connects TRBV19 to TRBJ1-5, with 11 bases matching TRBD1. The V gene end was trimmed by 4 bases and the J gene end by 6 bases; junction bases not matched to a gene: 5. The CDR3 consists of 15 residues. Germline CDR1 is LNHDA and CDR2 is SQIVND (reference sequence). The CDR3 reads CASSTGQGAFQPQHF. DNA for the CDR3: TGTGCCAGTAGTACTGGACAGGGGGCTTTTCAGCCCCAGCATTTT.

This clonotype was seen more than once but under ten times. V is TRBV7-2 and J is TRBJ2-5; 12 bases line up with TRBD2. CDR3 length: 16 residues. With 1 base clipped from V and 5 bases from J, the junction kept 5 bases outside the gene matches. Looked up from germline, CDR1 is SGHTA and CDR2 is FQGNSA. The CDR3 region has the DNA TGTGCCAGCAGCTTAGGCGGACTAGCGGGGAAGGAGACCCAGTACTTC. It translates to CASSLGGLAGKETQYF.

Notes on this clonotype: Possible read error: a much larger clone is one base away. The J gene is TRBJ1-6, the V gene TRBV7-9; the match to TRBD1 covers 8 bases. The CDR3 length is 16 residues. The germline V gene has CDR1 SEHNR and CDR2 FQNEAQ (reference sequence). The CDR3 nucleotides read TGTGCCAGCAGCCCCACCGGACAGGGACGAAATTCATCCCTCCACTTT. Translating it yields CASSPTGQGRNSSLHF.